This T cell receptor beta chain was captured by sequencing in a study of blood T cell repertoires in COVID-19. The germline gives CDR1 MNHEY, CDR2 SMNVEV (reference sequence). The junction had 12 bases not matched to a gene; V was cut back by 4 bases and J by 5 bases. This CDR3 is 17 amino acids long. The protocol was immunoSEQ multiplex PCR, while the TCRdb copy is restricted to in-frame clones and leaves out a portion. Seen here are about 250,000 clones, 80% to 90% observed once, and the top ten hold 2.4%. The sample comprised PBMCs or T cells enriched from blood (not recorded which). This clonotype originated in a woman aged 18-29 years who had recovered from COVID-19. V and J are TRBV27 and TRBJ1-1, with TRBD1 matching over 11 bases. CDR3 region: CASSSYTGRDRGTEAFF. Written as DNA, the CDR3 is TGTGCCAGCAGTTCATATACGGGTCGGGACAGGGGGACTGAAGCTTTCTTT.